This TCR beta chain was recovered during a study of OX40 agonist ivuxolimab in advanced cancers. Across the whole study: Across the patients, intravenous ivuxolimab was delivered every 2 weeks at 0.01 to 10 mg/kg. Patients were 65% to 85% male with ages about 20 to 79, mean 60.

Here immunoSEQ multiplex PCR was the method, and the copy in TCRdb shows in-frame clones only, minus some. The sample has 71,000 or so clones, more than 75% seen once. CDR3 length: 11 residues. With 4 bases removed from V and 4 bases from J, the gap between germline ends came to 8 bases. CDR1 is GTSNPN, CDR2 SVGIG, per germline (reference sequence). V gene TRBV30 combines with J gene TRBJ2-7, with D unresolved. The TCR comes from an adult with an advanced solid tumor such as melanoma, head and neck, liver or kidney cancer. The sample in question was CD4+ or CD8+ T cells sorted from blood, obtained in a trial of the OX40 agonist ivuxolimab. CDR3 sequence reads: CAWTELYEQYF. The CDR3 bases are TGTGCCTGGACAGAACTTTACGAGCAGTACTTC.